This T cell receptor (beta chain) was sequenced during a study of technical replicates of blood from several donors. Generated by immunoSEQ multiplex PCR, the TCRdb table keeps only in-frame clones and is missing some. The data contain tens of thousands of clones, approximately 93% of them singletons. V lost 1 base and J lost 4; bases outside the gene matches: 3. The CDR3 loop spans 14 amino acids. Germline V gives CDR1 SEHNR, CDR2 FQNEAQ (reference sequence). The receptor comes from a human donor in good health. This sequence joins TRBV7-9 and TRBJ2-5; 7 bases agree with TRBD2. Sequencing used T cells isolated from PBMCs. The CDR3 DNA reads TGTGCCAGCAGCTTAGAACTAGCGAGAGAGACCCAGTACTTC. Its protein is CASSLELARETQYF.